This paragraph covers one T cell receptor (beta chain) sequence. Here immunoSEQ multiplex PCR was the method, and the copy in TCRdb shows in-frame clones only, minus some. This sample has tens of thousands of clones, with roughly 88% found just once. V dropped 5 bases and J dropped 0; count of bases not matched to a gene: 6. CDR3 length: 16 amino acids. The germline V gene encodes CDR1 SGHAT and CDR2 FQNNGV. The data were obtained in a study of blood T cell repertoires in COVID-19. Whole-study context: Samples of COVID-19 (acute and convalescent) were obtained from the United States, Italy and Spain. T cells, B-cell-depleted T cells, or PBMCs supplied cDNA or gDNA.

The chain couples TRBV11-2 to TRBJ2-3, with TRBD2 matching over 9 bases. The receptor was derived from a man in his fifties or sixties with acute or convalescent COVID-19. Sequencing used peripheral blood. The CDR3 region has the DNA TGTGCCAGCAGCCGCGGGAGGGAATTAAGCACAGATACGCAGTATTTT. Protein: CASSRGRELSTDTQYF.